The 30 T cell receptor beta chains below were found in one sample sequenced in a study of T cell responses to AZD1222 COVID-19 vaccine. Only in-frame clones appear in the TCRdb table, and some are missing; sequencing was by immunoSEQ multiplex PCR. The sample holds about 170,000 clones, around nine tenths seen once. Material: peripheral blood, obtained 28 days after the second AZD1222 dose. All receptors come from an adult who received the AZD1222 COVID-19 vaccine.

J is TRBJ2-5 and V is TRBV3-1 (or the pseudogene TRBV3-2); tentatively, D is TRBD1 or TRBD2 (5 bases each). Trimming removed 1 base at V and 1 base at J, with 16 bases between. From germline, CDR1 is LGHDT and CDR2 YNNKEL (reference sequence). The CDR3 covers 17 residues. DNA for the CDR3: TGTGCCAGCAGCCAAGGGGACCTCCCCTGGGGCCAAGAGACCCAGTACTTC. It yields the protein CASSQGDLPWGQETQYF.

This clone was picked up a small number of times. The chain recombines TRBV24-1 with TRBJ1-2; D is perhaps TRBD1 (5 bases). The ends were cut back, 4 bases at V and 7 bases at J, with 12 bases in the middle. The germline gives CDR1 KGHDR, CDR2 SFDVKD. This CDR3 spans 13 amino acids. The CDR3 coding sequence is TGTGCCACCAGTGACCAGCTAGGGGCTGGCTACACCTTC. This gives the protein CATSDQLGAGYTF.

This chain links TRBV19 with TRBJ1-2, with 8 nucleotides matching TRBD1. Per the germline V gene, CDR1 is LNHDA and CDR2 is SQIVND (reference sequence). CDR3 length: 14 residues. The V gene end was trimmed by 5 bases and the J gene end by 5 bases; junction bases not matched to a gene: 7. The CDR3 here is CASSPTGTGYGYTF. In DNA form, the CDR3 reads TGTGCCAGTAGTCCTACCGGGACAGGATATGGCTACACCTTC.

This chain joins TRBV4-2 and TRBJ1-2; a possible D gene is TRBD1 (6 bases). This CDR3 has 12 residues. Trimming took 3 bases from V and 5 from J, leaving 7 bases between them. Looked up from germline, CDR1 is LGHNA and CDR2 is YNFKEQ. CDR3 bases: TGTGCCAGCAGCCAGGACAGATATGGCTACACCTTC. As protein: CASSQDRYGYTF.

The rearrangement links TRBV5-5 to TRBJ1-5; D perhaps matches TRBD1 (5 bases). V lost 4 bases and J 11 bases, leaving 16 bases between the germline ends. Germline V lookup: CDR1 SGHKS, CDR2 YYEKEE (reference sequence). There are 13 residues in the CDR3. CDR3 in amino acids: CASSLTGAGTQHF. The CDR3, as DNA: TGTGCCAGCAGCCTGACCGGGGCCGGGACCCAGCATTTT.

The chain recombines TRBV19 with TRBJ2-5; 7 nucleotides align to TRBD1. The germline gives CDR1 LNHDA, CDR2 SQIVND (reference sequence). The V segment lost 5 bases and the J segment 4 bases; nucleotides outside the gene matches: 4. This CDR3 has 13 residues. Written as DNA, the CDR3 is TGTGCCAGTAGTTCAGGGGGAAGAGAGACCCAGTACTTC. Protein: CASSSGGRETQYF.

The chain combines TRBV7-6 with TRBJ2-2; 8 nucleotides match TRBD1. The ends lost 1 base at V and 3 bases at J; junction bases unmatched: 7. Germline lookup yields CDR1 SGHVS and CDR2 FNYEAQ. The CDR3 runs to 17 residues. The DNA of the CDR3 is TGTGCCAGCAGCTTAGAATCCACAGGGGGGCACACCGGGGAGCTGTTTTTT. Translation gives CASSLESTGGHTGELFF.

This sequence joins TRBV5-6 and TRBJ2-7, with a tentative D call TRBD1 (7 bases). V was trimmed by 2 bases and J by 6 bases, leaving 15 bases between them. CDR1 SGHDT and CDR2 YYEEEE come from the germline V gene. The CDR3 runs to 14 residues. Written as DNA, the CDR3 is TGTGCCAGCAGCTTAGGAGGGGGCGCCGGCGAGCAGTACTTC. It codes for CASSLGGGAGEQYF.

The chain recombines TRBV2 with TRBJ1-1, with TRBD1 matching over 8 bases. V shed 6 bases, J shed 7 bases, and the junction held 13 bases outside the gene matches. Germline lookup yields CDR1 SNHLY and CDR2 FYNNEI. The CDR3 sequence is 15 residues long. CDR3 sequence reads: CASSEIGTGPVEAFF. The CDR3 coding sequence is TGTGCCAGCAGCGAGATTGGGACAGGCCCAGTTGAAGCTTTCTTT. The whole variable domain, filled in from reference TRBV2 and TRBJ1-1, reads EPEVTQTPSHQVTQMGQEVILRCVPISNHLYFYWYRQILGQKVEFLVSFYNNEISEKSEIFDDQFSVERPDGSNFTLKIRSTKLEDSAMYFCASSEIGTGPVEAFFGQGTRLTVV.

This clone was picked up a small number of times. CDR3 sequence reads: CASSLERATNEKLFF. In DNA, the CDR3 is TGTGCCAGCAGCTTGGAGCGCGCAACTAATGAAAAACTGTTTTTT. The rearrangement joins TRBV5-4 to TRBJ1-4; no firm D call. V lost 0 bases, J lost 0 bases, and 6 bases lay in between. Per the germline V gene, CDR1 is SGHNT and CDR2 is YYREEE (reference sequence). CDR3 length: 15 amino acids.

CDR3 sequence (DNA): TGTGCCAGCAGTTCCCGATCCGGGTACGAGCAGTACTTC. Amino acid sequence: CASSSRSGYEQYF. The V and J genes are TRBV12-3 or TRBV12-4 and TRBJ2-7, with D uncertain. This CDR3 region has 13 residues. The ends were cut back, 4 bases at V and 4 bases at J, with 11 bases in the middle.

This chain joins TRBV20-1 and TRBJ1-1; D ambiguous. CDR3 length: 12 residues. Trimming removed 3 bases at V and 2 bases at J, with 7 bases between. Germline lookup yields CDR1 DFQATT and CDR2 SNEGSKA (reference sequence). The CDR3 nucleotides are TGCAGTGCTAGTCACGGCAACACTGAAGCTTTCTTT. Protein product: CSASHGNTEAFF.

The chain employs TRBV4-1 and TRBJ2-7, with a possible D match to TRBD2 (6 bases). V was pared by 4 bases and J by 0 bases, with 16 bases between. Germline V gene lookup returns CDR1 MGHRA and CDR2 YSYEKL. The CDR3 sequence is 16 residues long. The DNA of the CDR3 is TGCGCCAGCAGCCCTCACCCCGCGGGGCCCTCCTACGAGCAGTACTTC. It is translated as CASSPHPAGPSYEQYF.

The chain couples TRBV7-9 to TRBJ2-5; D is ambiguous. The CDR3 sequence is 13 residues long. CDR1 is SEHNR and CDR2 is FQNEAQ in the germline V gene (reference sequence). The V and J ends lost 7 bases and 4 bases respectively, with 13 bases between them. The CDR3 nucleotides read TGTGCCAGCATATCCAAGGTTGGAGAGACCCAGTACTTC. Amino acid sequence: CASISKVGETQYF. The whole variable domain, remainder taken from reference TRBV7-9 and TRBJ2-5, is DTGVSQNPRHKITKRGQNVTFRCDPISEHNRLYWYRQTLGQGPEFLTYFQNEAQLEKSRLLSDRFSAERPKGSFSTLEIQRTEQGDSAMYLCASISKVGETQYFGPGTRLLVL.

This sequence joins TRBV6-5 and TRBJ1-6; a possible D gene is TRBD1 (5 bases). The CDR3 runs to 14 residues. Per the germline V gene, CDR1 is MNHEY and CDR2 is SVGAGI. V was trimmed by 2 bases and J by 7 bases, leaving 9 bases between them. In DNA form, the CDR3 reads TGTGCCAGCAGTTACCGTCAGGGCAATTCACCCCTCCACTTT. It is translated as CASSYRQGNSPLHF.

The table lists this clone with a few counts. CDR3 in amino acids: CASSLASRGFGKGYTF. CDR3 nucleotides: TGCGCCAGCAGCTTGGCTAGTCGGGGTTTCGGGAAGGGCTACACCTTC. V and J are TRBV5-1 and TRBJ1-2, with unresolved D. The CDR3 contains 16 residues. From germline, CDR1 is SGHRS and CDR2 YFSETQ. V was pared by 0 bases and J by 8 bases, with 20 bases between.

The chain is built from TRBV4-3 and TRBJ2-1; TRBD2 aligns across 9 bases. The V and J ends lost 2 bases and 5 bases, in that order; junction bases with no gene match: 4. There are 15 residues in the CDR3. Germline V gene lookup returns CDR1 LGHNA and CDR2 YSLEER. The CDR3 DNA follows: TGCGCCAGCAGCCAACGGCTAGCGGGACACAATGAGCAGTTCTTC. Its protein product is CASSQRLAGHNEQFF.

The CDR3: CASSKGPDRGTYGYTF. DNA for the CDR3: TGTGCCAGCAGCAAAGGGCCCGACAGGGGGACCTATGGCTACACCTTC. The rearrangement links TRBV21-1 to TRBJ1-2; TRBD1, as called in the table, went unchecked against the DNA. TRBV21-1 is deemed a pseudogene. The CDR3 runs 16 residues.

This clone appeared once. The V gene is TRBV5-6, the J gene TRBJ2-7; TRBD1 matches at 8 bases. The CDR3 is made up of 16 amino acids. Germline CDR1 and CDR2: SGHDT and YYEEEE. V dropped 4 bases and J dropped 2; count of bases not matched to a gene: 11. CDR3 bases: TGTGCCAGCAGCCGCCTGATACGACAGGGGCCCTACGAGCAGTACTTC. This translates into CASSRLIRQGPYEQYF.

The genes are TRBV4-2 and TRBJ2-6; D may be TRBD1 (5 bases). The CDR3 runs to 16 residues. V was clipped by 0 bases and J by 4 bases, with 10 bases between them. The germline gives CDR1 LGHNA, CDR2 YNFKEQ. This CDR3 is CASSQDGAGGANVLTF. The CDR3 region has the DNA TGTGCCAGCAGCCAAGATGGGGCAGGGGGGGCCAACGTCCTGACTTTC.

The genes are TRBV6-5 and TRBJ1-1; weak D call: TRBD1 (5 bases). CDR1 and CDR2 from the germline V gene are MNHEY and SVGAGI. This CDR3 contains 13 residues. The ends were cut back, 9 bases at V and 6 bases at J, with 17 bases in the middle. CDR3 amino acids: CASAGVPEAEAFF. CDR3 coding DNA: TGTGCCAGTGCGGGGGTACCTGAGGCTGAAGCTTTCTTT.

The CDR3 here is CASSSSRGGGNQPQHF. The DNA of the CDR3 is TGTGCCAGCAGCTCGTCCAGAGGGGGAGGCAATCAGCCCCAGCATTTT. V usage is TRBV7-9 and J usage is TRBJ1-5, with D perhaps TRBD1 (6 bases). CDR1 is SEHNR, CDR2 FQNEAQ, per germline (reference sequence). Trimming took off 4 bases at V and 2 bases at J, with 15 bases between the two ends. The CDR3 covers 16 residues.

The chain links TRBV2 to TRBJ2-7; D is perhaps TRBD1 (5 bases). Per germline, CDR1 SNHLY and CDR2 FYNNEI. CDR3 length: 13 residues. Trimming stripped 4 bases from V and 4 bases from J, with 11 bases between. The CDR3 region has the DNA TGTGCCAGCAGTGTGCGCAGGGCATACGAGCAGTACTTC. Protein: CASSVRRAYEQYF.

The J gene is TRBJ1-1, the V gene TRBV10-1; TRBD1 might be the D (5 bases). CDR1 WNHNN and CDR2 SYGVQD come from the germline V gene (reference sequence). The CDR3 is 14 amino acids. The ends were cut back, 5 bases at V and 1 base at J, with 11 bases in the middle. The CDR3 DNA sequence: TGCGCCAGCAGTCCCGGGGGTGCGAACACTGAAGCTTTCTTT. Protein: CASSPGGANTEAFF.

The chain uses TRBV3-1 (or the pseudogene TRBV3-2) and TRBJ1-6; D may be TRBD1 (5 bases). The CDR3 is 15 amino acids. The V end was cut by 4 bases, the J end by 2 bases, with 9 bases between. CDR1 is LGHDT and CDR2 is YNNKEL in the germline V gene (reference sequence). The CDR3 bases are TGTGCCAGCAGCCTGGGACCGGCCTATAATTCACCCCTCCACTTT. It codes for CASSLGPAYNSPLHF.

The chain couples TRBV5-1 to TRBJ1-1; D gene unclear. Germline V gene lookup returns CDR1 SGHRS and CDR2 YFSETQ. The V end was cut by 5 bases, the J end by 0 bases, with 11 bases between. This CDR3 contains 14 residues. The CDR3 protein is CASSSSTMNTEAFF. Written as DNA, the CDR3 is TGCGCCAGCAGTTCCTCAACAATGAACACTGAAGCTTTCTTT.

The chain joins TRBV6-5 to TRBJ2-3; 9 bases fit TRBD2. Trimming at V came to 4 bases and at J to 4 bases, leaving 6 bases not matched to a gene. The CDR3 loop spans 15 amino acids. Germline V CDR1 and CDR2: MNHEY, SVGAGI. The CDR3 DNA sequence: TGTGCCAGCAGTTCCTCAGCGGGGGGCGCAGATACGCAGTATTTT. Protein product: CASSSSAGGADTQYF.

The chain carries TRBV3-1 (or the pseudogene TRBV3-2) and TRBJ1-2, with 8 bases fitting TRBD1. Looked up from germline, CDR1 is LGHDT and CDR2 is YNNKEL (reference sequence). Trimming removed 0 bases from V and 4 bases from J; junction bases left unmatched: 13. The CDR3 is 18 amino acids. Here the CDR3 reads CASSQDGSSDRVFYGYTF. The CDR3 DNA reads TGTGCCAGCAGCCAAGATGGGTCATCGGACAGGGTTTTCTATGGCTACACCTTC.

The rearrangement links TRBV30 to TRBJ1-6; D remains ambiguous. The CDR3 contains 13 residues. Germline CDR1 reads GTSNPN; CDR2 reads SVGIG (reference sequence). Trimming shortened V by 5 bases and J by 4 bases, and 9 bases separated the two germline ends. CDR3: CAWAPSYNSPLHF. In nucleotides, the CDR3 is TGTGCCTGGGCTCCTTCTTATAATTCACCCCTCCACTTT.

DNA of the CDR3: TGTGCCAGCAGTGAATATCAGGAGGGTGAAGCTTTCTTT. Protein: CASSEYQEGEAFF. This chain joins TRBV25-1 and TRBJ1-1; D gene unclear. Trimming cost V 0 bases and J 7 bases, with 9 bases left between them. The CDR3 has 13 amino acids. CDR1 and CDR2 from the germline V gene are MGHDK and SYGVNS.